The 31 T cell receptor beta chains below all came from one sample that was sequenced in a study of tumor-infiltrating lymphocytes in primary liver carcinoma. Synthesis of TCR beta cDNA was carried out from approximately 0.55 ug total RNA with a constant-region primer. Generation of the TCR beta libraries relied on three nested multiplex PCR rounds using slightly modified ARM-PCR. Running around 9 cycles apiece, the first two PCR rounds relied on TRBV1-TRBV30 forward primers together with a C-beta reverse primer. TCRdb re-derived calls from the multiplex PCR reads in MiXCR, one entry per CDR3 protein. The table has 95,000 to 150,000 distinct CDR3 sequences, 55% to 75% seen once. It was from around 18-30 mg of unsorted bulk tissue that RNA and DNA were co-extracted. The sample consisted of liver tumor tissue from sampling region 1. Subset denoted: tumor region T1, superior pole. The receptors were sampled from a woman aged 60-75 years with primary liver carcinoma and hepatitis B virus infection.

As to this clonotype: The junction does not match germline at one end; this may be a read error. This chain connects TRBV11-1 to TRBJ2-7; TRBD2 aligns across 14 bases. Germline loops: CDR1 SGHAT, CDR2 FQDESV (reference sequence). The CDR3 loop spans 20 amino acids. The CDR3 reads CAISLEGQAGLAGVDYEQCF. The CDR3 nucleotides are TGTGCCATCAGCTTAGAGGGCCAGGCGGGACTAGCGGGAGTTGACTACGAGCAGTGCTTC. Full variable domain (remainder filled in from reference TRBV11-1 and TRBJ2-7): EAEVAQSPRYKITEKSQAVAFWCDPISGHATLYWYRQILGQGPELLVQFQDESVVDDSQLPKDRFSAERLKGVDSTLKIQPAELGDSAMYLCAISLEGQAGLAGVDYEQCFGPGTRLTVT.

CDR3 amino acids: CSARPPTGANSPLHF. DNA of the CDR3: TGCAGTGCTAGGCCCCCTACAGGGGCTAATTCACCCCTCCACTTT. This chain uses TRBV20-1 with TRBJ1-6; 7 bases agree with TRBD1. This CDR3 is 15 amino acids long. Trimming took 3 bases from V and 6 from J; bases not matched to a gene: 8. Germline lookup yields CDR1 DFQATT and CDR2 SNEGSKA (reference sequence).

In its sample, this clonotype was seen many times. V is TRBV6-5 and J is TRBJ2-7; D is ambiguous. The CDR3 runs to 16 residues. V was pared by 0 bases and J by 0 bases, with 12 bases between. The V gene's germline CDR1 is MNHEY and CDR2 SVGAGI. The CDR3 region is CASSYSIQRSSYEQYF. For the CDR3, the DNA is TGTGCCAGCAGTTACTCGATACAGAGGAGCTCCTACGAGCAGTACTTC.

As concerns this clonotype: It may be a read error: a sequence one base away is much more abundant. The rearrangement links TRBV5-1 to TRBJ2-7; D could derive from TRBD1 or TRBD2 (5 bases each). The CDR3 runs 13 residues. In germline, CDR1 is SGHRS, CDR2 YFSETQ. The V gene lost 4 bases and the J gene lost 1 base, with 9 bases spanning the gap. The CDR3 DNA is TGCGCCAGCAGCCGGGGCAGATCCTACGAGCAGTACTTC. Its translation is CASSRGRSYEQYF.

The CDR3 DNA sequence: TGTGCCAGCAGCTTAGCGTCTAGCGGGGCAGATACGCAGTATTTT. Translation gives CASSLASSGADTQYF. The chain combines TRBV7-9 with TRBJ2-3, with 9 bases aligning to TRBD2. Unmatched junction bases numbered 2, after V lost 0 bases and J lost 4 bases. This CDR3 has 15 amino acids. Germline values: CDR1 SEHNR, CDR2 FQNEAQ (reference sequence).

This chain uses TRBV28 with TRBJ2-3; D may be TRBD2 (6 bases). Looked up from germline, CDR1 is MDHEN and CDR2 is SYDVKM. Trimming removed 5 bases from V and 2 bases from J, with 14 bases in between. The CDR3 is 15 amino acids. CDR3 coding DNA: TGTGCCAGCAGTATACGGCGGGGACTCACAGATACGCAGTATTTT. Protein product: CASSIRRGLTDTQYF.

As concerns this clonotype: A read error may explain this, as a much larger clone is one base away. The chain recombines TRBV12-3 or TRBV12-4 with TRBJ1-2, with D possibly TRBD1 on 6 matching bases. This CDR3 comprises 14 residues. V was pared by 9 bases and J by 4 bases, with 18 bases between. The CDR3 DNA follows: TGTGCCAGGAGGACCCGGGACAACGCCTATGGCTACACCTTC. This codes for CARRTRDNAYGYTF.

About this clonotype itself: One base away lies a much larger clone, so this may be a sequencing read error. A read error is likely, as this CDR3 ends without the conserved phenylalanine or tryptophan. This chain uses TRBV30 with TRBJ1-1; D remains ambiguous. Germline V gene sequence: CDR1 GTSNPN, CDR2 SVGIG (reference sequence). The CDR3 length is 13 residues. With 5 bases removed from V and 1 base from J, the gap between germline ends came to 11 bases. The DNA for the CDR3 is TGTGCCTGGCGCTACGACGGGAACACTGAAGCTTTCTCT. Amino acid sequence: CAWRYDGNTEAFS.

In its sample, this clonotype was seen once. It is likely a read error: a sequence one base away is far more abundant. V and J are TRBV29-1 and TRBJ2-3; D not certain. V lost 4 bases, J lost 6 bases, and 5 bases lay in between. Germline-derived CDR1 and CDR2 are SQVTM and ANQGSEA. The length of the CDR3 is 10 residues. In DNA form, the CDR3 reads TGCAGCGTTGGATGGGATACGCAGTATTTT. Translation gives CSVGWDTQYF.

Of note for this clonotype: It is likely a read error, because the conserved phenylalanine at the end of the CDR3 is missing. J is TRBJ2-1 and V is TRBV4-1; D is perhaps TRBD1 (6 bases). Trimming took off 0 bases at V and 5 bases at J, with 8 bases between the two ends. Germline V lookup: CDR1 MGHRA, CDR2 YSYEKL. The CDR3 has 14 amino acids. CDR3 nucleotides: TGCGCCAGCAGCCAAGAGGGACAAAACAATGAGCAGTTCATC. This encodes CASSQEGQNNEQFI.

About this clonotype itself: The junction departs from the called germline gene at one end, perhaps through a read error. The chain joins TRBV11-2 to TRBJ2-6; possible D gene TRBD2, 8 bases. The CDR3 spans 21 residues. The germline V gene encodes CDR1 SGHAT and CDR2 FQNNGV. In DNA, the CDR3 is TGTGCCAGCAGTCGAAGACGGGGGACAGAGGGATCCCCAGCGGGGGCCAACGTCCTGATTTTC. Translating it yields CASSRRRGTEGSPAGANVLIF.

Of note for this clonotype: This sequence may be a read error, since a much larger clone differs from it by one base. CDR3 in amino acids: CASSFRNGADVRQYF. The CDR3 coding sequence is TGTGCCAGCAGCTTTCGCAACGGTGCCGATGTTCGGCAGTACTTC. V is TRBV5-4 and J is TRBJ2-7; no clear D. Germline V gene lookup returns CDR1 SGHNT and CDR2 YYREEE (reference sequence). This CDR3 spans 15 amino acids. Trimming shortened V by 2 bases and J by 9 bases, and 21 bases separated the two germline ends.

Concerning this clonotype: Its ends do not fully match the called genes, so a read error is possible. The chain recombines TRBV6-6 with TRBJ2-2; maybe TRBD2 (6 bases). CDR1 is MNHNY, CDR2 SVGAGI, per germline (reference sequence). The CDR3 loop spans 15 amino acids. The CDR3 here is CTSLGSSGLARELFF. CDR3 in DNA: TGTACCAGCCTCGGGTCCAGCGGGTTAGCCAGGGAGCTGTTTTTT.

The chain recombines TRBV5-6 with TRBJ2-3; D is unclear. The CDR3 sequence is 14 residues long. Germline V gene lookup returns CDR1 SGHDT and CDR2 YYEEEE. V dropped 4 bases and J dropped 0 bases, with 9 bases sitting between them. The CDR3, as DNA: TGTGCCAGCAGCCCCCCGGACAGCACAGATACGCAGTATTTT. This codes for CASSPPDSTDTQYF.

V gene TRBV28 combines with J gene TRBJ2-3; perhaps D is TRBD1 or TRBD2 (6 bases each). The CDR3 has 15 residues. Deletions cut 7 bases from V and 0 bases from J, with 14 bases between. Per the germline V gene, CDR1 is MDHEN and CDR2 is SYDVKM. The CDR3 sequence: CASIVGGTSTDTQYF. The CDR3 DNA reads as TGTGCCAGCATTGTGGGCGGGACAAGCACAGATACGCAGTATTTT.

The chain carries TRBV11-2 and TRBJ2-1; 8 bases map to TRBD2. The CDR3 totals 16 residues. Germline lookup yields CDR1 SGHAT and CDR2 FQNNGV. The ends lost 8 bases at V and 7 bases at J; junction bases unmatched: 16. The CDR3 reads CASDISRGLVGNEQFF. DNA for the CDR3: TGTGCCAGCGACATCTCTAGGGGACTAGTGGGAAATGAGCAGTTCTTC.

This clonotype was recorded only once. The chain uses TRBV6-5 and TRBJ1-1; D unresolved. The germline V and J ends were trimmed by 9 bases and 10 bases, with 24 bases remaining between them. Germline lookup yields CDR1 MNHEY and CDR2 SVGAGI. The CDR3 is 14 residues long. DNA for the CDR3: TGTGCCAGTAGTCGCCTTATCAGACAAGGCACAGCTTTCTTT. Translated: CASSRLIRQGTAFF.

Comments on this clonotype: It may be a read error: a sequence one base away is much more abundant. This rearrangement joins TRBV6-2 or TRBV6-3 to TRBJ1-1, with D unresolved. Per germline, CDR1 MNHEY and CDR2 SVGEGT. The CDR3 has 11 amino acids. The DNA of the CDR3 is TGTGACAGCATGGTGAACACTGAAGCTTTCTTT. Its protein product is CDSMVNTEAFF.

The chain combines TRBV29-1 with TRBJ2-2, with D possibly TRBD1 on 6 matching bases. V was clipped by 7 bases and J by 14 bases, with 26 bases between them. The CDR3 is 14 residues long. CDR1 SQVTM and CDR2 ANQGSEA come from the germline V gene. CDR3: CSAERRGKTGKLFF. Written as DNA, the CDR3 is TGCAGCGCCGAACGAAGGGGGAAGACCGGGAAACTGTTTTTT.

Concerning this clonotype itself: At one of its ends the junction is not consistent with the germline gene, which may arise from a read error. This sequence joins TRBV5-8 and TRBJ2-5, with D possibly being TRBD1 (6 bases). This CDR3 comprises 16 residues. CDR1 and CDR2 from the germline V gene are SGHTS and YDEGEE. The CDR3 DNA follows: TGTGCCAGCAGCTTAGGCCTCGACATGGGACAAGAGACCCAGTATTTC. Protein product: CASSLGLDMGQETQYF.

Regarding this clonotype: A much larger clone differs by one base, so this may be a read error. The chain joins TRBV5-1 to TRBJ2-1; no firm D call. V was clipped by 0 bases and J by 9 bases, with 16 bases between them. The CDR3 spans 15 residues. Germline CDR1 is SGHRS and CDR2 is YFSETQ. In nucleotides, the CDR3 is TGCGCCAGCAGCTTGGGCCATCCTGGAAGGGCTGAGCAGTTCTTC. Its protein is CASSLGHPGRAEQFF.

Regarding this clonotype: At one of its ends the junction is not consistent with the germline gene, which may arise from a read error. This chain links TRBV11-2 with TRBJ2-3; D call uncertain. CDR3 length: 14 residues. The germline V gene has CDR1 SGHAT and CDR2 FQNNGV. CDR3 sequence: CASSLGTRSDTRYF. The CDR3 DNA follows: TGTGCCAGCAGCTTGGGCACACGGTCAGATACGCGGTATTTT.

Turning to this clonotype: An end of the junction differs from the germline gene, which may be a read error. The J gene is TRBJ2-1, the V gene TRBV6-1, with 8 bases fitting TRBD2. Germline CDR1 and CDR2: MNHNS and SASEGT. The CDR3 runs 14 residues. Written as DNA, the CDR3 is TGTGCCGCCAGAGCGGGGGACTCTTACAATGAGCAGCTCTTC. Its protein product is CAARAGDSYNEQLF.

In the case of this clonotype: A much larger clone lies one base from this, so it may be a read error. V usage is TRBV4-1 and J usage is TRBJ1-2; no firm D call. Trimming removed 5 bases at V and 1 base at J, with 11 bases between. In germline, CDR1 is MGHRA, CDR2 YSYEKL. This CDR3 is 14 amino acids long. Written as DNA, the CDR3 is TGCGCCAGCAGCGGATCGCACCTTAACTATGGCTACACCTTC. Translated: CASSGSHLNYGYTF.

Comments on this clonotype: An end of the junction does not agree with germline; a read error may underlie this. This chain connects TRBV5-1 to TRBJ2-2; 7 bases are a match to TRBD2. The germline gives CDR1 SGHRS, CDR2 YFSETQ. This CDR3 comprises 16 residues. CDR3 in DNA: TGCGCCAGCAGCTTGGGGAGCGGGACCCACACCGGGGAGTTGTTTTTT. Translated, it gives CASSLGSGTHTGELFF.

A single count supports this clonotype. At one boundary the junction diverges from the germline segment, which might be a read error. J is TRBJ1-5 and V is TRBV30; D is possibly TRBD1 (6 bases). The CDR3 contains 15 residues. CDR1 is GTSNPN, CDR2 SVGIG, per germline (reference sequence). In DNA, the CDR3 is TGTGCCTGGACTAGGGGGGCGCGGGGCAATCAGCCCCAGCTTTTT. It codes for CAWTRGARGNQPQLF.

This clonotype showed up just a few times. The chain employs TRBV28 and TRBJ2-5, with 9 bases fitting TRBD1. Germline assignment: CDR1 MDHEN and CDR2 SYDVKM. After removal of 3 bases from V and 4 bases from J, the junction contained 9 bases not matched to a gene. This CDR3 is 16 amino acids long. The CDR3 is CASSFSPQGAGETQYF. In nucleotides, the CDR3 is TGTGCCAGCAGTTTCTCCCCACAGGGGGCTGGAGAGACCCAGTACTTC.

As to this clonotype: Possible read error: a much larger clone is one base away. This sequence joins TRBV6-1 and TRBJ2-7, with 7 bases aligning to TRBD2. Trimming took 8 bases from V and 0 from J; bases not matched to a gene: 4. Germline CDR1 reads MNHNS; CDR2 reads SASEGT. The CDR3 loop spans 13 amino acids. The CDR3 region has the DNA TGTGCCAGCCGGACTAGAGGCTCCTACGAGCAGTACTTC. It is translated as CASRTRGSYEQYF.

This clonotype appeared a single time. The V gene is TRBV11-2, the J gene TRBJ2-5; D not resolved. Trimming took 0 bases from V and 13 from J, leaving 15 bases between them. The CDR3 has 13 amino acids. CDR1 is SGHAT and CDR2 is FQNNGV in the germline V gene. The CDR3 nucleotides read TGTGCCAGCAGCTTAGAGCCCGAAGAGACACGGTACTTC. It is translated as CASSLEPEETRYF.

The chain combines TRBV19 with TRBJ2-3; D is uncertain. CDR3 length: 14 amino acids. Trimming removed 5 bases from V and 1 base from J, with 10 bases in between. Germline CDR1 is LNHDA and CDR2 is SQIVND (reference sequence). This CDR3 is CASSLNDRTDTQYF. The CDR3 nucleotides read TGTGCCAGTAGTTTGAACGACCGCACAGATACGCAGTATTTT.

A note on this clonotype: A read error may produce the germline difference seen at one junction end. The CDR3 bases are TGTGCCAGCAGCTACCGGGGGGCGCGGACCATAGGCAATGAGCAATTCTTC. Its protein product is CASSYRGARTIGNEQFF. The rearrangement uses TRBV11-3 and TRBJ2-1; weak D call: TRBD2 (7 bases). The CDR3 has 17 amino acids. CDR1 SGHNT and CDR2 YENEEA come from the germline V gene. The variable domain in full, with the rest retrieved from reference TRBV11-3 and TRBJ2-1, is EAGVVQSPRYKIIEKKQPVAFWCNPISGHNTLYWYLQNLGQGPELLIRYENEEAVDDSQLPKDRFSAERLKGVDSTLKIQPAELGDSAVYLCASSYRGARTIGNEQFFGPGTRLTVL.